The rows below give T cell receptor beta chains drawn from one sample of a study of beta chain features in type 1 diabetes. The repertoire was sequenced with immunoSEQ multiplex PCR; TCRdb's copy has only in-frame clones and lacks some. The sample comprises more than 250,000 clones, roughly 22% of which are singletons, and roughly 0.028% rests with the top ten. Input material: naive CD4+ T cells from blood. Receptors were obtained from a woman aged 40 to 55 with type 1 diabetes. The CDR3 runs from the conserved cysteine through the conserved F or W. A D gene is named only where the DNA matches it firmly. The size of a clone is reported for some rows only, either as once, few or many, or as a class for expanded clones.

>TRBJ2-1|TRBV4-3|.|few|15
TGCGCCAGCAGCTCAGGACTATCCCTAGACAATGAGCAGTTCTTC
CASSSGLSLDNEQFF
>TRBJ1-6|TRBV9|.|.|17
TGTGCCAGCAGCGGCCAAGAGGGGGAGCGCGATTTATCACCCCTCCACTTT
CASSGQEGERDLSPLHF
>TRBJ2-4|TRBV29-1|TRBD1|few|14
TGCAGCGTTGAAGTGGACAGGGTGAAAAACATTCAGTACTTC
CSVEVDRVKNIQYF
>TRBJ2-3|TRBV6-1|.|.|15
TGTGCCAGCAGTGAAATGGGACTCCGCACAGATACGCAGTATTTT
CASSEMGLRTDTQYF
>TRBJ1-1|TRBV18|.|.|15
TGTGCCAGCTCACCACCGGGCAGGGCGGACACTGAAGCTTTCTTT
CASSPPGRADTEAFF
>TRBJ2-3|TRBV7-2|.|few|15
TGTGCCAGCAGCCCCGGGGGGCGGGGGCTAGATACGCAGTATTTT
CASSPGGRGLDTQYF
>TRBJ1-1|TRBV9|.|once|15
TGTGCCAGCAGCCGGGGACTTTGGGGGAACACTGAAGCTTTCTTT
CASSRGLWGNTEAFF
>TRBJ2-2|TRBV4-1|.|.|16
TGCGCCAGCAGCCCCCAATACCAGGTCCGAACCGGGGAGCTGTTTTTT
CASSPQYQVRTGELFF
>TRBJ1-2|TRBV30|.|few|11
TGTGCCTGGAGTGTTGGAGAGGCTGAGACCTTC
CAWSVGEAETF
>TRBJ2-5|TRBV9|TRBD2|.|15
TGTGCCAGCAGCGTAGACACTAGCGAGGGTGGGGCCCAGTACTTC
CASSVDTSEGGAQYF
>TRBJ2-7|TRBV7-2|TRBD1|.|16
TGTGCCAGCAGCCGTGCCGAAAGACAGGGGGCGGAAGAGCAGTACTTC
CASSRAERQGAEEQYF
>TRBJ2-3|TRBV10-3|.|few|11
TGTGCCATCACCCGGGCAGATACGCAGTATTTT
CAITRADTQYF
>TRBJ1-6|TRBV28|.|few|13
TGTGCCAGCACCGGGGTCTATAATTCACCCCTCCACTTT
CASTGVYNSPLHF
>TRBJ1-2|TRBV4-3|.|few|16
TGCGCCAGCAGCCAAGATCGATCCAGTCTTAACTATGGCTACACCTTC
CASSQDRSSLNYGYTF
>TRBJ2-5|TRBV7-8|TRBD2|few|17
TGTGCCAGCAGCGTGGGGCGGACTAGCGGGGGCCAAGAGACCCAGTACTTC
CASSVGRTSGGQETQYF
>TRBJ2-1|TRBV5-4|TRBD2|few|15
TGTGCCAGCAGCTCCACTAGCGGGGGAAGCAATGAGCAGTTCTTC
CASSSTSGGSNEQFF
>TRBJ2-1|TRBV9|TRBD1|few|16
TGTGCCAGCAGCGCGGGGACAGGGAGCTCCTACAATGAGCAGTTCTTC
CASSAGTGSSYNEQFF
>TRBJ2-7|TRBV5-1|TRBD2|.|16
TGCGCCAGCAGCTTGGGACTAGCGGGGGGTTCCTACGAGCAGTACTTC
CASSLGLAGGSYEQYF
>TRBJ1-1|TRBV14|TRBD1|few|16
TGTGCCAGCAGCCTCATCACAGGGGGGTCGGGCACTGAAGCTTTCTTT
CASSLITGGSGTEAFF
>TRBJ2-7|TRBV7-6|TRBD1|.|13
TGTGCCAGCAGCCCGACAGGGGTTTACGAGCAGTACTTC
CASSPTGVYEQYF
>TRBJ2-7|TRBV5-6|.|few|12
TGTGCCAGCAGCTTGGAAGGGGACGAGCAGTACTTC
CASSLEGDEQYF
>TRBJ2-1|TRBV5-1|.|.|16
TGCGCCAGCAGCTTAGCGGGTCTCACCAACGGAGGGGAGCAGTTCTTC
CASSLAGLTNGGEQFF
>TRBJ2-5|TRBV5-1|TRBD2|.|16
TGCGCCAGCAGCCCCGGACTAGCGGGCGGCCAAGAGACCCAGTACTTC
CASSPGLAGGQETQYF
>TRBJ2-5|TRBV7-2|.|few|15
TGTGCCAGCAGCTTAGGATTAGGCGGGCAAGAGACCCAGTACTTC
CASSLGLGGQETQYF
>TRBJ1-1|TRBV6-5|.|few|13
TGTGCCAGCAGTCCGCGGACAAGCACTGAAGCTTTCTTT
CASSPRTSTEAFF
>TRBJ2-3|TRBV4-3|.|.|15
TGCGCCAGCAGCCAAGGACTCATGGGCACAGATACGCAGTATTTT
CASSQGLMGTDTQYF
>TRBJ2-7|TRBV28|TRBD1|.|13
TGTGCCAGCAGTGGGACAGGGTTCTACGAGCAGTACTTC
CASSGTGFYEQYF
>TRBJ1-2|TRBV29-1|TRBD1|.|14
TGCAGCGCTTCCGGGACAGGGATTCAATATGGCTACACCTTC
CSASGTGIQYGYTF
>TRBJ1-2|TRBV6-6|TRBD1|.|16
TGTGCCAGCAGTACCCCCGAGGGGGCTGCTAGCTATGGCTACACCTTC
CASSTPEGAASYGYTF
>TRBJ2-2|TRBV28|.|few|13
TGTGCCAGCGTCGGGGCGAACACCGGGGAGCTGTTTTTT
CASVGANTGELFF
>TRBJ1-2|TRBV9|TRBD1|.|15
TGTGCCAGCAGCGTCGACCCCGAGGACAGGGCTGGCTACACCTTC
CASSVDPEDRAGYTF
>TRBJ1-5|TRBV2|.|.|12
TGTGCCAGCACTCTTAGCAGGGAGCCCCAGCATTTT
CASTLSREPQHF
>TRBJ2-4|TRBV7-2|.|few|13
TGTGCCAGCAGCCCCAAATTGAGGGACATTCAGTACTTC
CASSPKLRDIQYF
>TRBJ1-3|TRBV29-1|.|.|12
TGCAGCGCTCGTAAGGAGGGAAACACCATATATTTT
CSARKEGNTIYF
>TRBJ2-1|TRBV19|.|.|15
TGTGCCAGTAATCGGCTTGGGGCTCTGCGGAATGAGCAGTTCTTC
CASNRLGALRNEQFF
>TRBJ1-2|TRBV29-1|.|.|13
TGCAGCGTTGACAGGGGAAATCTGAATGGCTACACCTTC
CSVDRGNLNGYTF
>TRBJ2-7|TRBV5-1|TRBD1|.|15
TGCGCCAGCAGCTTAGGACAGGGAGCAACTTACGAGCAGTACTTC
CASSLGQGATYEQYF
>TRBJ1-2|TRBV29-1|.|.|11
TGCAGCGTTGCGGGGACACAAGGCTACACCTTC
CSVAGTQGYTF
>TRBJ1-2|TRBV14|.|.|17
TGTGCCAGCAGCCAAGTAGGCACAGGGCGCGGCGCGAGGGGCTACACCTTC
CASSQVGTGRGARGYTF
>TRBJ1-6|TRBV6-5|.|.|14
TGTGCCAGCAGCTCGCAGGGGTCGAATTCACCCCTCCACTTT
CASSSQGSNSPLHF